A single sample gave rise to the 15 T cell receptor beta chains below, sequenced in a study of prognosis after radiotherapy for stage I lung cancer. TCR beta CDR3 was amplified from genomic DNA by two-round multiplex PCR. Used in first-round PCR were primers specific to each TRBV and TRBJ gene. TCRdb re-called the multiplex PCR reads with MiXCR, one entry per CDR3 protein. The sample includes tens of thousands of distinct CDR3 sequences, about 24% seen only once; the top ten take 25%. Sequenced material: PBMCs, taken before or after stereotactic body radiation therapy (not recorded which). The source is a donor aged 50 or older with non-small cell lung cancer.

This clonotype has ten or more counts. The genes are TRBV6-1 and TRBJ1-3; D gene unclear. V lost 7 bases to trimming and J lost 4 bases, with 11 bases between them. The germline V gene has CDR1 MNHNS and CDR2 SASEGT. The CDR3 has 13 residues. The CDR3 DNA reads TGTGCCAGCACCTCGAATTCCGGAAACACCATATATTTT. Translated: CASTSNSGNTIYF.

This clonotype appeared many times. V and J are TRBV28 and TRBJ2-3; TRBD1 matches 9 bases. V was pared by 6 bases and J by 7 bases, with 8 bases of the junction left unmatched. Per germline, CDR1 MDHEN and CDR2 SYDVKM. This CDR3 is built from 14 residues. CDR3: CASSAGQGFNTQYF. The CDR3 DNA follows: TGTGCCAGCAGCGCCGGACAGGGGTTTAATACGCAGTATTTT.

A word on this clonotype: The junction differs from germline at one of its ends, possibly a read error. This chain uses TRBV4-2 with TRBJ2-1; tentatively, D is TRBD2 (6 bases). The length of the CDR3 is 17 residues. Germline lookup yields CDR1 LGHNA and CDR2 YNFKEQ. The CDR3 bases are TGTGTCAGCATCCAAGGGTCGGGAGTCAGCTCCTACAATGAGCAGTTCTTC. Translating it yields CVSIQGSGVSSYNEQFF.

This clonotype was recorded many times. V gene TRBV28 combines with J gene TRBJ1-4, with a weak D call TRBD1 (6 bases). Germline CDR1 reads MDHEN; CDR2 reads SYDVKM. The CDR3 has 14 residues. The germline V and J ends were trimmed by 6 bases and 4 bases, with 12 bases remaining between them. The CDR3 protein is CASSLRGINEKLFF. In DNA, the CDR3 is TGTGCCAGCAGCCTCAGGGGTATTAATGAAAAACTGTTTTTT.

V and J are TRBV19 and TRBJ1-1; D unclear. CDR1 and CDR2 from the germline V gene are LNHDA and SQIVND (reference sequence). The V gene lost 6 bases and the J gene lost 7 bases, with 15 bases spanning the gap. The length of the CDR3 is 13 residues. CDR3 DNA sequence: TGTGCCAGTAGGACCGGTGTGCGGGGTGAAGCTTTCTTT. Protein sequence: CASRTGVRGEAFF.

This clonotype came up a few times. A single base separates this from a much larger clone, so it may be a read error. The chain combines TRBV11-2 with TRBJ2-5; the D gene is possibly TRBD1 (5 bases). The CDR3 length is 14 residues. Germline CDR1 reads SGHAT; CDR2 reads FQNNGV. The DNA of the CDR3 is TGTGCCAGCAGCTTAAACGCTAGGGGTGAGACCAAGTACTTC. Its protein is CASSLNARGETKYF. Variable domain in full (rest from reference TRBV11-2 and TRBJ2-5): EAGVAQSPRYKIIEKRQSVAFWCNPISGHATLYWYQQILGQGPKLLIQFQNNGVVDDSQLPKDRFSAERLKGVDSTLKIQPAKLEDSAVYLCASSLNARGETKYFGPGTRLLVL.

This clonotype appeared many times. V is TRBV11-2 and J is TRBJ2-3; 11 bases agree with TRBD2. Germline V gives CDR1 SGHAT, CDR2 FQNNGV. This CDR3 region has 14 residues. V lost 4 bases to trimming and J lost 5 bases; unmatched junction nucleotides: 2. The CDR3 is CASSYLAGGDTQYF. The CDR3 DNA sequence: TGTGCCAGCAGCTACCTAGCGGGGGGAGATACGCAGTATTTT.

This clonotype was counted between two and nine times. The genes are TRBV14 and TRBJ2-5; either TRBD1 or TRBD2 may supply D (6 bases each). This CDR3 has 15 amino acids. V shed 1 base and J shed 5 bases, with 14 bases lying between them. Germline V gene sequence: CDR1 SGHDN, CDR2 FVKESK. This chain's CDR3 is CASSQAGGPWETQYF. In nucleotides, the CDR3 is TGTGCCAGCAGCCAAGCTGGGGGGCCTTGGGAGACCCAGTACTTC. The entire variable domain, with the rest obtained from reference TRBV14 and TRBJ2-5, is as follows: EAGVTQFPSHSVIEKGQTVTLRCDPISGHDNLYWYRRVMGKEIKFLLHFVKESKQDESGMPNNRFLAERTGGTYSTLKVQPAELEDSGVYFCASSQAGGPWETQYFGPGTRLLVL.

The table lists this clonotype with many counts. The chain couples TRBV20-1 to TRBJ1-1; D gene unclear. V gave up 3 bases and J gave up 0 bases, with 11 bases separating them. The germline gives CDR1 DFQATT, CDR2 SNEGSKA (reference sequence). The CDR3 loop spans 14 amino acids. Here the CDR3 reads CSASMVRMNTEAFF. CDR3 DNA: TGCAGTGCTAGCATGGTCAGGATGAACACTGAAGCTTTCTTT.

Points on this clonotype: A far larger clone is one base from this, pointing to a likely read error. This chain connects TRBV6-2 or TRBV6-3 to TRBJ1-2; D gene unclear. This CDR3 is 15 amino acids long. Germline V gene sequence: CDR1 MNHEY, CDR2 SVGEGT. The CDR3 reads CARSYSIWAAGGYTF. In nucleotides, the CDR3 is TGTGCCCGCAGTTACTCGATCTGGGCGGCGGGGGGCTACACCTTC.

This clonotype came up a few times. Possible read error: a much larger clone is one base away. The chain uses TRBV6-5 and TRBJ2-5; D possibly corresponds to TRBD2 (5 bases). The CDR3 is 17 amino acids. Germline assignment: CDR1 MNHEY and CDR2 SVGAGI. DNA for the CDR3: TGTGCCGGCAGTTACGGGTTCGGGATTACCAGAGGAGAGACCCAGTACTTC. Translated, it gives CAGSYGFGITRGETQYF.

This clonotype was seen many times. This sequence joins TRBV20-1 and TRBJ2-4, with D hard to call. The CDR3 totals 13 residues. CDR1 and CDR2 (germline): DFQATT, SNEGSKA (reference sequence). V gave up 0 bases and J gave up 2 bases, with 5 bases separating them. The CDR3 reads CSAREVSKNIQYF. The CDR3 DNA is TGCAGTGCTAGAGAAGTTTCCAAAAACATTCAGTACTTC.

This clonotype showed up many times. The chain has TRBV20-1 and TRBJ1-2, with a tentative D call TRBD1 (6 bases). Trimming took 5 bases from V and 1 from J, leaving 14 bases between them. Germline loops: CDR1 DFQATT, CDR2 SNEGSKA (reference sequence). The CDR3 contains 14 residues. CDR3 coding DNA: TGCAGTGCTCACGGGACACCGGGTAACTATGGCTACACCTTC. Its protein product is CSAHGTPGNYGYTF.

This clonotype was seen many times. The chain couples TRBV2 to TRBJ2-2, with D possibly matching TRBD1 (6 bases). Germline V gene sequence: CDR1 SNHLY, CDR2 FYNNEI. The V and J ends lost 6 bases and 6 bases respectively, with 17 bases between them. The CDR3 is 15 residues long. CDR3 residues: CASRLRTGIAGELFF. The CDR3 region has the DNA TGTGCCAGCAGGCTTCGTACAGGGATCGCCGGGGAGCTGTTTTTT. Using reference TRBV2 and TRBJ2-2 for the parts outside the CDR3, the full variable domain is EPEVTQTPSHQVTQMGQEVILRCVPISNHLYFYWYRQILGQKVEFLVSFYNNEISEKSEIFDDQFSVERPDGSNFTLKIRSTKLEDSAMYFCASRLRTGIAGELFFGEGSRLTVL.

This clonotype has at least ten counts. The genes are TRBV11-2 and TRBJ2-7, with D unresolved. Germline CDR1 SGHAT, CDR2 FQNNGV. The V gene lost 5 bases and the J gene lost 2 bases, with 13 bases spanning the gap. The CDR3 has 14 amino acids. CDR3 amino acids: CASSLHDVTYEQYF. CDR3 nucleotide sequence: TGTGCCAGCAGCCTGCACGACGTTACCTACGAGCAGTACTTC. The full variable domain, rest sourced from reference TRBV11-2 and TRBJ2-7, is EAGVAQSPRYKIIEKRQSVAFWCNPISGHATLYWYQQILGQGPKLLIQFQNNGVVDDSQLPKDRFSAERLKGVDSTLKIQPAKLEDSAVYLCASSLHDVTYEQYFGPGTRLTVT.